This T cell receptor (beta chain) was observed in a study of shared clonotypes between healthy human individuals. Study-level results: Larger richness was generally estimated for naive than memory subsets.

Germline V lookup: CDR1 SGHRS, CDR2 YFSETQ. This CDR3 has 14 amino acids. With 0 bases removed from V and 6 bases from J, the gap between germline ends came to 11 bases. With regard to this clone: Its antigen is still unknown.

An assay was performed, and its level was deep. Sorted-subset replicate PCRs used roughly 210 ng of genomic DNA. This amount corresponded to tens of thousands of T cell genomes. The repertoire was sequenced with immunoSEQ multiplex PCR; TCRdb's copy has only in-frame clones and lacks some. The sample comprises millions of clones, 85% to 95% of which are singletons, and around 0.13% rests with the top ten. Sequencing was done on a sample of naive CD4+ T cells sorted from blood. Regarding subset: CD45RA+ positively selected. V and J are TRBV5-1 and TRBJ2-3; no clear D. The TCR comes from a man aged 18 to 29 in good health. The CDR3 here is CASSLEGYADTQYF. The CDR3 DNA reads as TGCGCCAGCAGCTTGGAAGGGTATGCGGATACGCAGTATTTT.